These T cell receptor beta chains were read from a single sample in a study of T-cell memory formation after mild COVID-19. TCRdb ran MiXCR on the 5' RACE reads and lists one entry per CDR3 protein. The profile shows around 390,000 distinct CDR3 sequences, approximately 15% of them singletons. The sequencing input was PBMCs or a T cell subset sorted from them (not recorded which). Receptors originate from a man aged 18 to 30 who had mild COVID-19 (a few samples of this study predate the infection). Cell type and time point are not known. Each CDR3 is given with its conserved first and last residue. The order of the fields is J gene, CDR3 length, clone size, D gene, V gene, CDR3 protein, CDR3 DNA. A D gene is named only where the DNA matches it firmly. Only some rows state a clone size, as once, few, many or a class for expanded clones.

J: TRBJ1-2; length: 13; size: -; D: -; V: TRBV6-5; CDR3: CASKPLGRYGYTF; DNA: TGTGCCAGCAAACCCCTGGGACGCTATGGCTACACCTTC
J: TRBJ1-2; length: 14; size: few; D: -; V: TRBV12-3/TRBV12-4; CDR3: CASSGGGRSYGYTF; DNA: TGTGCCAGCAGTGGAGGGGGACGGAGCTATGGCTACACCTTC
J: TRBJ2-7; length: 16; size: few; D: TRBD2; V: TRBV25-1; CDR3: CASRPSGGGVSYEQYF; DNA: TGTGCCAGCAGACCCTCGGGCGGGGGAGTCTCCTACGAGCAGTACTTC
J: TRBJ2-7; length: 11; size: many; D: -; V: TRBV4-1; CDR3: CASSQNYEQYF; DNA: TGCGCCAGCAGCCAGAACTACGAGCAGTACTTC
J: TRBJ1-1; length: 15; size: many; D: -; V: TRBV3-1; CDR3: CASSHAGANAPEAFF; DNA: TGTGCCAGCAGCCATGCAGGGGCGAACGCCCCTGAAGCTTTCTTT
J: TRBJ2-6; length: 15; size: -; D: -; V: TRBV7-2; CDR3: CASSLKGAGANVLTF; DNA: TGTGCCAGCAGCTTAAAAGGGGCTGGGGCCAACGTCCTGACTTTC
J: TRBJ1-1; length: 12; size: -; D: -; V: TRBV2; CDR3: CASTPVNTEAFF; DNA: TGTGCCAGCACCCCTGTAAACACTGAAGCTTTCTTT
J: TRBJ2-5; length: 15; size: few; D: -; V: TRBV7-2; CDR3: CASRIGVTGRGTQYF; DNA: TGTGCCAGCAGGATAGGGGTAACAGGGCGGGGGACCCAGTACTTC
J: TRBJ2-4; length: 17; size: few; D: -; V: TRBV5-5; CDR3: CASSLGGGRVAKNIQYF; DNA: TGTGCCAGCAGCTTGGGGGGAGGCCGGGTAGCCAAAAACATTCAGTACTTC
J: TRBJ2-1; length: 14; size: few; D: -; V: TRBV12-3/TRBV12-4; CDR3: CASQRAGLGNEQFF; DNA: TGTGCCAGCCAGAGGGCGGGGCTGGGAAATGAGCAGTTCTTC
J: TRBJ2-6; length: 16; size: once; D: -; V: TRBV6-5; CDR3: CASSYSLPSGANVLTF; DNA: TGTGCCAGCAGTTACTCCTTACCCTCTGGGGCCAACGTCCTGACTTTC
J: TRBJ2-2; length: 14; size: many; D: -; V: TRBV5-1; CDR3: CASSSWGSAGELFF; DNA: TGCGCCAGCAGCAGTTGGGGTAGCGCCGGGGAGCTGTTTTTT
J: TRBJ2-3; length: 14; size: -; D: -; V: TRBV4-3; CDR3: CASSQDVGSDTQYF; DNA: TGCGCCAGCAGCCAAGATGTTGGAAGTGATACGCAGTATTTT
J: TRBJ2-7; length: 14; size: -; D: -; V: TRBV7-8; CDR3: CASSLAGLTYEQYF; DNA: TGTGCCAGCAGCTTAGCCGGACTTACCTACGAGCAGTACTTC
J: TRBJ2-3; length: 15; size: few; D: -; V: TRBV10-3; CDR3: CAISPGQASRDTQYF; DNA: TGTGCCATCAGTCCGGGACAAGCCTCCCGGGATACGCAGTATTTT
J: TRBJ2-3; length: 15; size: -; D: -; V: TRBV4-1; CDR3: CASSAAGTYTDTQYF; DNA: TGCGCCAGCAGCGCCGCCGGGACTTACACAGATACGCAGTATTTT
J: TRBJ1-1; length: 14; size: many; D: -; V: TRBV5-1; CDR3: CASDLISPSTEAFF; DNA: TGCGCCAGCGATCTCATAAGTCCCAGCACTGAAGCTTTCTTT
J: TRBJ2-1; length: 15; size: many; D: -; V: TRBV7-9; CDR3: CASSLPPSQGSEQFF; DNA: TGTGCCAGCAGCTTACCCCCAAGCCAGGGCAGTGAGCAGTTCTTC
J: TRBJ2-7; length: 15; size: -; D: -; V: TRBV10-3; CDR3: CAPGGNGEAPYEQYF; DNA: TGTGCCCCCGGGGGTAACGGAGAAGCGCCTTACGAGCAGTACTTC
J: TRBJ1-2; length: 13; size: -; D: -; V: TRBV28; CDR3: CASLPAGWDGYTF; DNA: TGTGCCAGCCTGCCGGCAGGGTGGGATGGCTACACCTTC
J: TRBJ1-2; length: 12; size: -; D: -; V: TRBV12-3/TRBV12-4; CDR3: CASSAGTVSYTF; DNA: TGTGCCAGCAGTGCCGGGACCGTGAGCTACACCTTC
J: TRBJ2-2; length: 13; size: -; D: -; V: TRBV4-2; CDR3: CASRLAGTGELFF; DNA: TGTGCCAGCAGGCTCGCCGGAACCGGGGAGCTGTTTTTT
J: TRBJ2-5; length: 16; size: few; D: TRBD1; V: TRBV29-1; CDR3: CSVVRSGTGVWETQYF; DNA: TGCAGCGTTGTTCGGTCGGGGACAGGGGTATGGGAGACCCAGTACTTC
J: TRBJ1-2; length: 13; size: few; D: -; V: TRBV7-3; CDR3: CASSLYENYGYTF; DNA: TGTGCCAGCAGCTTGTATGAGAACTATGGCTACACCTTC
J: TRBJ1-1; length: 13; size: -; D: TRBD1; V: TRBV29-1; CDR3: CSVEGTEGTEAFF; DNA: TGCAGCGTCGAAGGGACAGAGGGGACTGAAGCTTTCTTT
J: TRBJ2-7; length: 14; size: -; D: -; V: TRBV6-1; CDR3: CASSEADSLYEQYF; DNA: TGTGCCAGCAGTGAAGCGGACAGCCTCTACGAGCAGTACTTC
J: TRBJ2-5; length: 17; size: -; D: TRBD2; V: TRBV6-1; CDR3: CASRRLAGAMYQETQYF; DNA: TGTGCCAGCAGACGACTAGCGGGGGCCATGTACCAAGAGACCCAGTACTTC
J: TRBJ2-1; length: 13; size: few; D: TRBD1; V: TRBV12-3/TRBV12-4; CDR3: CASSSGTGLEQFF; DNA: TGTGCCAGCAGTTCCGGGACAGGGCTTGAGCAGTTCTTC
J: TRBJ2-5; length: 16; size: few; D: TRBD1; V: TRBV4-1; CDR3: CASSSRQGALWETQYF; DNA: TGCGCCAGCAGCTCCCGGCAGGGGGCTTTATGGGAGACCCAGTACTTC
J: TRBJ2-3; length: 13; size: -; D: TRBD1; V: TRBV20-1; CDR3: CSANEGAGDTQYF; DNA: TGCAGTGCTAATGAGGGGGCTGGAGATACGCAGTATTTT
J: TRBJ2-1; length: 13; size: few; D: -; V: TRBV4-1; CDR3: CASSQDRETRQFF; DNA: TGCGCCAGCAGCCAAGATAGGGAGACCAGGCAGTTCTTC
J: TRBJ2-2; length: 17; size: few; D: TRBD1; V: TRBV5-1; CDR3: CASRLDPGGAGRGELFF; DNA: TGCGCCAGCAGACTCGACCCAGGGGGCGCTGGTAGAGGGGAGCTGTTTTTT
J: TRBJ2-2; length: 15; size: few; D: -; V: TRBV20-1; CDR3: CSAYPGEGDTGELFF; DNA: TGCAGTGCGTATCCGGGAGAGGGGGACACCGGGGAGCTGTTTTTT
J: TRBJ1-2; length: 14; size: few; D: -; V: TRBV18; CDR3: CASSAGARIYGYTF; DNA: TGTGCCAGCTCAGCTGGGGCGCGAATCTATGGCTACACCTTC
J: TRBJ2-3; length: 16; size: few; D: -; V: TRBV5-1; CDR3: CASSLAAGEMADTQYF; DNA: TGCGCCAGCAGCTTGGCGGCAGGGGAGATGGCAGATACGCAGTATTTT
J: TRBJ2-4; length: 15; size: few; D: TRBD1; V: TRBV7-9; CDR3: CASSWDQGAGNIQYF; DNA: TGTGCCAGCAGCTGGGACCAGGGGGCGGGAAACATTCAGTACTTC
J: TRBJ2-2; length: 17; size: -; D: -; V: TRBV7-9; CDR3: CASSPPSLREGTGELFF; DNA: TGTGCCAGCAGCCCCCCCTCCCTCCGGGAAGGCACCGGGGAGCTGTTTTTT
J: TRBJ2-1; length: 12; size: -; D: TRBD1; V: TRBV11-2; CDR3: CASSYDRVEQFF; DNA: TGTGCCAGCAGCTACGACAGGGTAGAGCAGTTCTTC
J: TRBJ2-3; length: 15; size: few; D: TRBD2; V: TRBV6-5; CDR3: CASSYDPAGTDTQYF; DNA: TGTGCCAGCAGTTACGACCCAGCGGGGACGGATACGCAGTATTTT
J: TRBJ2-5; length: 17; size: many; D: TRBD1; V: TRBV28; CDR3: CASSVGPRDRGPETQYF; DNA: TGTGCCAGCAGTGTAGGTCCCCGGGACAGGGGGCCTGAGACCCAGTACTTC
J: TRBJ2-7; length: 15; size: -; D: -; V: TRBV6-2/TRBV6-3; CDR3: CASSYGAGDPYEQYF; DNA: TGTGCCAGCAGTTACGGAGCAGGGGACCCCTACGAGCAGTACTTC
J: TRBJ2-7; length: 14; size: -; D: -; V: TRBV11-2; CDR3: CASSLSLGAYEQYF; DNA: TGTGCCAGCAGCTTATCTCTGGGGGCATACGAGCAGTACTTC
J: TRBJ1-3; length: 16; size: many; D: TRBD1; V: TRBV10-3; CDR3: CATQTWTGLSGNTIYF; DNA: TGTGCCACCCAAACTTGGACAGGTCTCTCTGGAAACACCATATATTTT
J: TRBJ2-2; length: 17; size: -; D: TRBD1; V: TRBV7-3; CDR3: CASSPKGTGMYTGELFF; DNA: TGTGCCAGCAGCCCCAAGGGGACAGGGATGTACACCGGGGAGCTGTTTTTT
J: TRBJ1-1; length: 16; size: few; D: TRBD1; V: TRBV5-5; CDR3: CASSYWTGIKNTEAFF; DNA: TGTGCCAGCAGCTACTGGACAGGAATTAAGAACACTGAAGCTTTCTTT
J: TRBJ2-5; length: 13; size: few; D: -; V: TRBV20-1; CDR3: CSASGLRSETQYF; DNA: TGCAGTGCCTCGGGACTCCGGAGTGAGACCCAGTACTTC
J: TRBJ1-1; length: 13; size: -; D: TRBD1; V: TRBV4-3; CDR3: CASRDRGGTEAFF; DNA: TGCGCCAGCCGAGACAGGGGAGGCACTGAAGCTTTCTTT
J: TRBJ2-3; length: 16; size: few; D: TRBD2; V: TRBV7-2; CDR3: CASSLLARGGTDTQYF; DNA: TGTGCCAGCAGCTTACTGGCGCGGGGGGGCACAGATACGCAGTATTTT
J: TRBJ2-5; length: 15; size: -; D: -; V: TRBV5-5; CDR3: CASSGGRGLGGTQYF; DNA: TGTGCCAGCAGCGGGGGGAGGGGGCTCGGCGGGACCCAGTACTTC
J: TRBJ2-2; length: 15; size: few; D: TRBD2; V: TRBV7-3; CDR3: CASSLGLADSGELFF; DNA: TGTGCCAGCAGCTTGGGACTAGCGGATTCCGGGGAGCTGTTTTTT
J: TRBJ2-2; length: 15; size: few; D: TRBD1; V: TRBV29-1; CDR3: CSVEAVQGEPGELFF; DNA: TGCAGCGTCGAAGCAGTCCAGGGGGAACCCGGGGAGCTGTTTTTT
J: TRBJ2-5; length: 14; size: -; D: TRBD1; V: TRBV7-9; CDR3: CASSSGQGKETQYF; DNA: TGTGCCAGCAGCTCGGGACAGGGCAAAGAGACCCAGTACTTC
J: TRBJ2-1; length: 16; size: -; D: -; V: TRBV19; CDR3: CASSRLGASPYNEQFF; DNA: TGTGCCAGTAGTAGGCTCGGAGCGAGCCCCTACAATGAGCAGTTCTTC
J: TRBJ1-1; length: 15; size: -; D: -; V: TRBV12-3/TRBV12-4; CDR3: CASRLGKAGNTEAFF; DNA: TGTGCCAGCCGCCTCGGGAAGGCGGGGAACACTGAAGCTTTCTTT
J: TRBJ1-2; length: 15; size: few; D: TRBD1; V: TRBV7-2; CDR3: CASSSTDRGYYGYTF; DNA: TGTGCCAGCAGCTCCACAGACAGGGGCTACTATGGCTACACCTTC